The next 32 T cell receptor beta chains were all read from a single sample in a study of cytomegalovirus exposure and HLA in healthy donors. The PCR ran on 60 Vbeta and 13 Jbeta primers. TCRdb keeps only in-frame clones here, not all; method: immunoSEQ multiplex PCR. The table includes under 200,000 clones, 80% to 85% detected once. The sequencing input was PBMCs. The source is a woman younger than 30 in good health and CMV-seronegative.

This chain connects TRBV11-1 to TRBJ1-2; D unresolved. V lost 3 bases and J lost 2, with 10 bases in between. The germline CDR1 and CDR2 sequences are SGHAT and FQDESV (reference sequence). The CDR3 is made up of 14 amino acids. CDR3: CASSLVRSNYGYTF. DNA of the CDR3: TGTGCCAGCAGCTTGGTGAGGAGCAACTATGGCTACACCTTC.

J is TRBJ2-7 and V is TRBV5-7, with 9 positions matching TRBD1. TRBV5-7 is assigned to the ORF class and has an uncertain function. Unmatched junction bases numbered 16, after V lost 5 bases and J lost 7 bases. The length of the CDR3 is 16 residues. CDR3: CASSLSPGQGSEEQYF. The CDR3 region has the DNA TGTGCCAGCAGTTTAAGTCCGGGACAGGGATCGGAAGAGCAGTACTTC.

V usage is TRBV10-1 and J usage is TRBJ1-2, with a possible D match to TRBD1 (5 bases). Trimming took 3 bases from V and 8 from J, leaving 10 bases between them. The germline V gene has CDR1 WNHNN and CDR2 SYGVQD (reference sequence). This CDR3 has 12 amino acids. The CDR3 DNA sequence: TGCGCCAGCAGTGACGGGGGAAGCGGCTACACCTTC. Translation gives CASSDGGSGYTF.

The rearrangement joins TRBV5-1 to TRBJ2-1, with 7 positions matching TRBD2. Germline V gene sequence: CDR1 SGHRS, CDR2 YFSETQ. This CDR3 spans 14 amino acids. Trimming at V came to 4 bases and at J to 5 bases, leaving 6 bases not matched to a gene. CDR3 sequence (DNA): TGCGCCAGCAGCCTGGGACTAACAGACAATGAGCAGTTCTTC. Amino acid sequence: CASSLGLTDNEQFF.

The chain couples TRBV15 to TRBJ1-6, with D hard to call. Per germline, CDR1 LNHNV and CDR2 YYDKDF (reference sequence). V was clipped by 0 bases and J by 10 bases, with 13 bases between them. The length of the CDR3 is 15 residues. CDR3 amino acids: CATSRDDRGVSPLHF. In DNA, the CDR3 is TGTGCCACCAGCAGAGATGACCGGGGAGTCTCACCCCTCCACTTT. Full variable domain (missing parts from reference TRBV15 and TRBJ1-6): DAMVIQNPRYQVTQFGKPVTLSCSQTLNHNVMYWYQQKSSQAPKLLFHYYDKDFNNEADTPDNFQSRRPNTSFCFLDIRSPGLGDTAMYLCATSRDDRGVSPLHFGNGTRLTVT.

The chain joins TRBV5-6 to TRBJ2-3; 9 bases agree with TRBD1. The CDR3 consists of 15 residues. Germline values: CDR1 SGHDT, CDR2 YYEEEE. J lost 9 bases, V lost 4 bases, and 12 bases had no gene match. As DNA, the CDR3 is TGTGCCAGCAGCCAGGACAGGGGACGGGGAGCAACGCAGTATTTT. Encoded protein: CASSQDRGRGATQYF.

The V call is TRBV5-1, the J call TRBJ1-3, with D perhaps TRBD1 (6 bases). Deletions cut 8 bases from V and 0 bases from J, with 15 bases between. The CDR3 contains 15 residues. The germline CDR1 and CDR2 sequences are SGHRS and YFSETQ. The CDR3 nucleotides are TGCGCCAGTCGGACAGCGTGGGGCTCTGGAAACACCATATATTTT. Translating it yields CASRTAWGSGNTIYF.

The chain joins TRBV13 to TRBJ2-7, with 9 bases identical to TRBD2. From germline, CDR1 is PRHDT and CDR2 FYEKMQ (reference sequence). The junction had 3 bases not matched to a gene; V was cut back by 2 bases and J by 1 base. There are 15 residues in the CDR3. The CDR3 region has the DNA TGTGCCAGCAGCTTAAGGAGCGGGGGGTCCTACGAGCAGTACTTC. Amino acid sequence: CASSLRSGGSYEQYF.

V usage is TRBV19 and J usage is TRBJ2-5, with D possibly being TRBD1 (5 bases). Trimming pared 5 bases from V and 5 bases from J, leaving 12 bases between. Germline loops: CDR1 LNHDA, CDR2 SQIVND (reference sequence). This CDR3 region has 13 residues. The CDR3 DNA sequence: TGTGCCAGTAGTGGGGCAGGGATTGAGACCCAGTACTTC. Its translation: CASSGAGIETQYF.

The rearrangement joins TRBV7-9 to TRBJ2-7, with D possibly being TRBD1 (5 bases). Germline V gene lookup returns CDR1 SEHNR and CDR2 FQNEAQ (reference sequence). CDR3 size: 13 residues. Trimming removed 7 bases from V and 5 bases from J, with 15 bases in between. The CDR3 bases are TGTGCCAGCATCCAGGCAGGGTCCGACGAGCAGTACTTC. Its protein is CASIQAGSDEQYF.

This chain connects TRBV9 to TRBJ2-7, with TRBD2 as a possible D gene (5 bases). The CDR3 is 14 amino acids. From germline, CDR1 is SGDLS and CDR2 YYNGEE. V lost 0 bases and J 2 bases, leaving 9 bases between the germline ends. CDR3 sequence reads: CASSVEVATYEQYF. As DNA, the CDR3 is TGTGCCAGCAGCGTAGAGGTAGCGACCTACGAGCAGTACTTC.

The rearrangement joins TRBV30 to TRBJ1-5; TRBD1 matches at 7 bases. There are 12 residues in the CDR3. V dropped 0 bases and J dropped 7; count of bases not matched to a gene: 0. Germline CDR1 reads GTSNPN; CDR2 reads SVGIG (reference sequence). The CDR3 DNA sequence: TGTGCCTGGAGTGTAGGGGGCCAGCCCCAGCATTTT. Translation gives CAWSVGGQPQHF.

This clone has just a few counts. The V and J genes are TRBV7-8 and TRBJ2-3, with 10 bases fitting TRBD2. Germline assignment: CDR1 SGHVS and CDR2 FQNEAQ. V dropped 1 base and J dropped 0; count of bases not matched to a gene: 4. The CDR3 consists of 17 residues. Here the CDR3 reads CASSLEAGGPSTDTQYF. DNA for the CDR3: TGTGCCAGCAGCTTAGAAGCGGGGGGGCCAAGCACAGATACGCAGTATTTT.

This rearrangement joins TRBV9 to TRBJ2-7; 10 positions match TRBD1. Trimming removed 2 bases from V and 1 base from J; junction bases left unmatched: 3. Germline V lookup: CDR1 SGDLS, CDR2 YYNGEE. The CDR3 is 15 amino acids. CDR3 loop: CASSVGQGVSYEQYF. The CDR3 DNA reads as TGTGCCAGCAGCGTCGGACAGGGGGTATCCTACGAGCAGTACTTC.

This clone showed up just once. The J gene is TRBJ2-7, the V gene TRBV18; D perhaps matches TRBD1 (6 bases). This CDR3 is 15 amino acids long. V shed 6 bases and J shed 2 bases, with 17 bases lying between them. Looked up from germline, CDR1 is KGHSH and CDR2 is LQKENI. The CDR3, as DNA: TGTGCCAGCTCTCTCATGGACAGCGTGCCCTACGAGCAGTACTTC. This gives the protein CASSLMDSVPYEQYF.

The rearrangement links TRBV18 to TRBJ2-3, with 7 bases aligning to TRBD2. The CDR3 is made up of 15 amino acids. CDR1 is KGHSH, CDR2 LQKENI, per germline. Trimming at V came to 8 bases and at J to 3 bases, leaving 11 bases not matched to a gene. This CDR3 is CASRMSGKVTDTQYF. The CDR3, as DNA: TGTGCCAGCAGAATGAGCGGGAAAGTAACAGATACGCAGTATTTT.

This chain connects TRBV4-1 to TRBJ2-3, with D maybe TRBD2 (6 bases). V was cut by 6 bases and J by 3 bases, with 19 bases left in between. This CDR3 has 16 residues. CDR1 and CDR2 (germline): MGHRA, YSYEKL. DNA for the CDR3: TGCGCCAGCAGTGCAGCTCCTAGCGCCTTAACAGATACGCAGTATTTT. This encodes CASSAAPSALTDTQYF.

This clone was picked up a small number of times. The V call is TRBV28, the J call TRBJ1-1, with TRBD1 matching 8 bases. The CDR3 extends over 14 amino acids. V was clipped by 5 bases and J by 2 bases; unmatched bases: 4. Germline lookup yields CDR1 MDHEN and CDR2 SYDVKM. CDR3 DNA: TGTGCCAGCAGTCCGACAGGGGCCAACACTGAAGCTTTCTTT. This codes for CASSPTGANTEAFF.

Notes on this clone: Other DNA sequences within the sample encode an identical CDR3. For the CDR3, the DNA is TGTGCCAGCAGCTTGGTTGGAGGACGCACTGAAGCTTTCTTT. This encodes CASSLVGGRTEAFF. This chain links TRBV7-9 with TRBJ1-1, with D unresolved. V was trimmed by 3 bases and J by 4 bases, leaving 12 bases between them. The CDR3 sequence is 14 residues long. The germline V gene has CDR1 SEHNR and CDR2 FQNEAQ (reference sequence).

The rearrangement links TRBV2 to TRBJ1-4; a possible D gene is TRBD1 (6 bases). CDR3 length: 16 amino acids. Trimming shortened V by 6 bases and J by 2 bases, and 16 bases separated the two germline ends. Germline CDR1 is SNHLY and CDR2 is FYNNEI. The DNA of the CDR3 is TGTGCCAGCAGACAGACAGGTCTTAGGACTAATGAAAAACTGTTTTTT. It codes for CASRQTGLRTNEKLFF.

This chain uses TRBV19 with TRBJ2-7; maybe TRBD2 (6 bases). This CDR3 is built from 14 residues. Germline CDR1 LNHDA, CDR2 SQIVND (reference sequence). Trimming took 4 bases from V and 7 from J, leaving 17 bases between them. CDR3 sequence reads: CASSTGGARGEQYF. CDR3 DNA sequence: TGTGCCAGTAGTACTGGAGGGGCTCGGGGTGAGCAGTACTTC.

The J gene is TRBJ2-3, the V gene TRBV7-9; TRBD1 agrees at 8 bases. Germline V gene data show CDR1 as SEHNR and CDR2 as FQNEAQ (reference sequence). V dropped 5 bases and J dropped 2; count of bases not matched to a gene: 6. The CDR3 spans 15 residues. The CDR3 DNA follows: TGTGCCAGCAGCGCTCCAGGGGGCATCACAGATACGCAGTATTTT. It encodes CASSAPGGITDTQYF.

J is TRBJ2-7 and V is TRBV5-1, with D possibly being TRBD1 (6 bases). V lost 3 bases to trimming and J lost 3 bases, with 10 bases between them. Germline CDR1 is SGHRS and CDR2 is YFSETQ. The CDR3 loop spans 13 amino acids. CDR3 loop: CASSSGQNYEQYF. CDR3 nucleotide sequence: TGCGCCAGCAGCTCTGGACAGAACTACGAGCAGTACTTC. The full variable domain, its missing parts supplied by reference TRBV5-1 and TRBJ2-7, is KAGVTQTPRYLIKTRGQQVTLSCSPISGHRSVSWYQQTPGQGLQFLFEYFSETQRNKGNFPGRFSGRQFSNSRSEMNVSTLELGDSALYLCASSSGQNYEQYFGPGTRLTVT.

This chain connects TRBV29-1 to TRBJ2-1, with 16 bases lining up with TRBD2. V dropped 6 bases and J dropped 6; count of bases not matched to a gene: 8. The CDR3 runs to 16 residues. CDR1 is SQVTM and CDR2 is ANQGSEA in the germline V gene. CDR3 protein: CSVKGTSGGVVNEQFF. CDR3 coding DNA: TGCAGCGTAAAGGGGACTAGCGGGGGGGTGGTCAATGAGCAGTTCTTC.

The V gene is TRBV5-8, the J gene TRBJ1-2, with 7 bases fitting TRBD1. The CDR3 covers 14 residues. Germline V CDR1 and CDR2: SGHTS, YDEGEE. J gave up 4 bases and V 0 bases, and 3 bases lay outside the gene matches. The chain's CDR3 is CASSLAGTAYGYTF. The CDR3 DNA sequence: TGTGCCAGCAGCTTGGCTGGGACAGCCTATGGCTACACCTTC.

V and J are TRBV30 and TRBJ2-6; a possible D gene is TRBD2 (5 bases). CDR1 and CDR2 (germline): GTSNPN, SVGIG (reference sequence). The CDR3 sequence is 14 residues long. Deletions cut 0 bases from V and 2 bases from J, with 5 bases between. CDR3 sequence reads: CAWSVAAGANVLTF. Here the CDR3 DNA reads TGTGCCTGGAGTGTAGCGGCTGGGGCCAACGTCCTGACTTTC.

This clone has a single count. The chain employs TRBV6-1 and TRBJ2-5, with 7 nucleotides matching TRBD1. The J call may be in error: the DNA end matches TRBJ2-7 better. CDR1 is MNHNS and CDR2 is SASEGT in the germline V gene. The CDR3 is 13 residues long. The CDR3 nucleotides read TGTGCCGAGACGACAGGGTCGAGCTTCGAGCAGTACTTC. It translates to CAETTGSSFEQYF.

The table lists this clone with a count of one. This chain joins TRBV5-4 and TRBJ1-4; D may be TRBD1 (6 bases). CDR1 is SGHNT, CDR2 YYREEE, per germline (reference sequence). Trimming took off 6 bases at V and 10 bases at J, with 22 bases between the two ends. The CDR3 length is 15 residues. CDR3 loop: CASTEGGPSDGKLFF. The CDR3 DNA reads TGTGCCAGCACTGAGGGGGGGCCTTCCGACGGAAAACTGTTTTTT. Looking up the rest from reference TRBV5-4 and TRBJ1-4 gives the full variable domain: ETGVTQSPTHLIKTRGQQVTLRCSSQSGHNTVSWYQQALGQGPQFIFQYYREEENGRGNFPPRFSGLQFPNYSSELNVNALELDDSALYLCASTEGGPSDGKLFFGSGTQLSVL.

V is TRBV27 and J is TRBJ1-1; D gene unclear. From germline, CDR1 is MNHEY and CDR2 SMNVEV (reference sequence). The CDR3 contains 15 residues. V shed 2 bases and J shed 6 bases, with 16 bases lying between them. CDR3 region: CASSLAAPGSSEAFF. In DNA form, the CDR3 reads TGTGCCAGCAGTTTAGCGGCCCCCGGGAGCTCTGAAGCTTTCTTT.

The CDR3 sequence: CASSPRRNAGELFF. The CDR3 coding sequence is TGTGCCAGCAGCCCCCGTAGAAACGCCGGGGAGCTGTTTTTT. This sequence joins TRBV7-7 and TRBJ2-2; D remains unclear. Deletions cut 5 bases from V and 6 bases from J, with 13 bases between. The CDR3 sequence is 14 residues long. Germline-derived CDR1 and CDR2 are SSHAT and FNYEAQ (reference sequence).

The chain is built from TRBV30 and TRBJ2-4; 11 bases line up with TRBD2. The germline V gene encodes CDR1 GTSNPN and CDR2 SVGIG (reference sequence). This CDR3 region has 19 residues. With 0 bases clipped from V and 0 bases from J, the junction kept 10 bases outside the gene matches. The CDR3 reads CAWSVRGVAGGGAKNIQYF. CDR3 nucleotide sequence: TGTGCCTGGAGTGTACGGGGAGTAGCGGGAGGGGGAGCCAAAAACATTCAGTACTTC.

The sample holds one count of this clone. The chain uses TRBV19 and TRBJ1-1; D is unclear. The CDR3 is 13 residues long. Per germline, CDR1 LNHDA and CDR2 SQIVND (reference sequence). V dropped 5 bases and J dropped 5 bases, with 12 bases sitting between them. CDR3 loop: CASSLTEGTEAFF. As DNA, the CDR3 is TGTGCCAGTAGTCTCACGGAGGGAACTGAAGCTTTCTTT.